Described below is a single TCR beta chain sequence and its context. This record belongs to a study of blood T cell repertoires in COVID-19. For the study at large: Sites across the United States, Italy and Spain contributed samples from acute and convalescent COVID-19. T cells, B-cell-depleted T cells, or PBMCs supplied cDNA or gDNA.

Original data processing: Quantification of nucleated cells was approximated via reference gene primer amplification. The assay was immunoSEQ multiplex PCR, and TCRdb's table has in-frame clones only and misses some. V, J and clone size are taken as reported in that table, and D and trimming were inferred from the DNA itself. The table records about 240,000 clones, roughly 80% of them present only once. Trimming shortened V by 6 bases and J by 10 bases, and 16 bases separated the two germline ends. CDR3 length equals 12 residues. Germline V gives CDR1 MNHEY, CDR2 SVGAGI. V and J are TRBV6-5 and TRBJ2-7, with D possibly being TRBD2 (6 bases). This sequence was found in a woman of 80 years or more with acute or convalescent COVID-19. Sequencing input: peripheral blood. The CDR3 nucleotides read TGTGCCAGCAGCTCCGGGACTCCACCCCAGTACTTC. This encodes CASSSGTPPQYF.